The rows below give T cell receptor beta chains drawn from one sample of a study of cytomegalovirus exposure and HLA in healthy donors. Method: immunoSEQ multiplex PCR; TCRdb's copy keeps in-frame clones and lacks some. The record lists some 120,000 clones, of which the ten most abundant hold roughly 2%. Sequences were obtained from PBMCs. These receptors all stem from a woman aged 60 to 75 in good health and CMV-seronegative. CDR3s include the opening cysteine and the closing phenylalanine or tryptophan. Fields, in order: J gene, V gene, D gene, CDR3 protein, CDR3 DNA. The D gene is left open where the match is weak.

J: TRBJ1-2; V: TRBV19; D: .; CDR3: CASSIDAGAYYGYTF; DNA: TGTGCCAGTAGTATAGACGCGGGGGCTTACTATGGCTACACCTTC
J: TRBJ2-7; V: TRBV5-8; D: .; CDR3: CASSFREASYEQYF; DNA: TGTGCCAGCAGCTTCAGGGAAGCCTCCTACGAGCAGTACTTC
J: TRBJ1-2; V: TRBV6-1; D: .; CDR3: CASSESGVDGYTF; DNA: TGTGCCAGCAGTGAAAGCGGGGTGGATGGCTACACCTTC
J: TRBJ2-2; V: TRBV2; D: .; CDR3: CASRRDTPNTGELFF; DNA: TGTGCCAGCAGAAGGGACACCCCGAACACCGGGGAGCTGTTTTTT
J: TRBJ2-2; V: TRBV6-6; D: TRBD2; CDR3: CASRVSGRAHGELFF; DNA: TGTGCCAGCAGGGTTAGCGGGAGGGCCCACGGGGAGCTGTTTTTT
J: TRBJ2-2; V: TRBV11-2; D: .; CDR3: CASSLARLTGELFF; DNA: TGTGCCAGCAGCTTAGCCAGACTCACCGGGGAGCTGTTTTTT
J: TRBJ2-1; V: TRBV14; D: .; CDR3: CASSPRQLVSYNEQFF; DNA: TGTGCCAGCAGCCCCCGACAATTGGTATCCTACAATGAGCAGTTCTTC
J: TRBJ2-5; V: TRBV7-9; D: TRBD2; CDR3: CASSAAGVQTQYF; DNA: TGTGCCAGCAGCGCCGCGGGGGTGCAGACCCAGTACTTC
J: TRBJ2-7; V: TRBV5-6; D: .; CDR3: CASSRPSGWGEQYF; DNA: TGTGCCAGCAGCAGACCGTCGGGGTGGGGCGAGCAGTACTTC
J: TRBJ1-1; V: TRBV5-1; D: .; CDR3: CASSLAMEGGPGRNTEAFF; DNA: TGCGCCAGCAGCTTGGCCATGGAGGGGGGGCCAGGCCGGAACACTGAAGCTTTCTTT
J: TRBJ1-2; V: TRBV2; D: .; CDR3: CASSLNYGYTF; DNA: TGTGCCAGCAGCTTAAACTATGGCTACACCTTC
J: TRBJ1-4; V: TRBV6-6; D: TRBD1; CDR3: CASSYLQGAREKLFF; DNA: TGTGCCAGCAGTTACCTACAGGGGGCTAGGGAAAAACTGTTTTTT
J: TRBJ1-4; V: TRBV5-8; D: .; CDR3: CASSLAGAGYNEKLFF; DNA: TGTGCCAGCAGCTTGGCCGGAGCCGGGTATAATGAAAAACTGTTTTTT
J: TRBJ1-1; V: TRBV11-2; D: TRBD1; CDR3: CASSLGTANTEAFF; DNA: TGTGCCAGCAGCCTCGGGACAGCGAACACTGAAGCTTTCTTT
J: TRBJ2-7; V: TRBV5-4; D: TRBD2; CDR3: CASSLGGLAGGYEQYF; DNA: TGTGCCAGCAGCTTGGGAGGACTAGCGGGAGGGTACGAGCAGTACTTC
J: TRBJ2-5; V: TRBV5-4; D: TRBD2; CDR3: CASSPLKGGAGGETQYF; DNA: TGTGCCAGCAGCCCACTAAAGGGGGGAGCGGGAGGAGAGACCCAGTACTTC
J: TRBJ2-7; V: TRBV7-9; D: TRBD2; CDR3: CASSGLADPYEQYF; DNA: TGTGCCAGCAGCGGACTAGCGGACCCCTACGAGCAGTACTTC
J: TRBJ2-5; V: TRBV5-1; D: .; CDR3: CASSDRSGETQYF; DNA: TGCGCCAGCAGTGATCGTTCCGGAGAGACCCAGTACTTC
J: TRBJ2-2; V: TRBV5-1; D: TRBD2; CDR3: CASSLPIAGGFTGELFF; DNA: TGCGCCAGCAGCTTGCCAATAGCGGGGGGATTCACCGGGGAGCTGTTTTTT
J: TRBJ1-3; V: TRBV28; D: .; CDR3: CASSPRVNSGNTIYF; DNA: TGTGCCAGCAGTCCCCGGGTCAACTCTGGAAACACCATATATTTT
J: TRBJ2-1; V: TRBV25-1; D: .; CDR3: CASSEGGTGGYNEQFF; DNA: TGTGCCAGCAGCGAGGGGGGGACAGGCGGCTACAATGAGCAGTTCTTC
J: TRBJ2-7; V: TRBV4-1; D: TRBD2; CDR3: CASSQVSSGMSRNEQYF; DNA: TGCGCCAGCAGCCAAGTTTCTAGCGGGATGAGTAGGAACGAGCAGTACTTC
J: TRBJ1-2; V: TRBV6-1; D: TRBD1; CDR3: CASSTGTVYGYTF; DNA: TGTGCCAGCAGTACCGGGACAGTCTATGGCTACACCTTC
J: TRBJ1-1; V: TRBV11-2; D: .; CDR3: CASSQGNTEAFF; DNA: TGTGCCAGCAGCCAGGGGAACACTGAAGCTTTCTTT
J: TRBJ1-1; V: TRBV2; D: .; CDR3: CASSEERGRTEAFF; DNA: TGTGCCAGCAGTGAAGAACGGGGGAGGACTGAAGCTTTCTTT
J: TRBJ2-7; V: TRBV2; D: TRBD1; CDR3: CASSAGQGAYEQYF; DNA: TGTGCCAGCAGTGCCGGACAGGGGGCCTACGAGCAGTACTTC
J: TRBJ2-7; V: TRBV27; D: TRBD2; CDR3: CASSVAGGSSYEQYF; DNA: TGTGCCAGCAGCGTAGCGGGAGGGAGCTCCTACGAGCAGTACTTC
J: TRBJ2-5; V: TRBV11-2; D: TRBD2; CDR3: CASSLGGGGETQYF; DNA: TGTGCCAGCAGCTTAGGGGGCGGGGGAGAGACCCAGTACTTC
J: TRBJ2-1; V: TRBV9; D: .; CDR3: CASSRDTSYNEQFF; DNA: TGTGCCAGCAGCCGGGACACCTCCTACAATGAGCAGTTCTTC
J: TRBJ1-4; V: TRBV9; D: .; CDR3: CASSVDRGGNEKLFF; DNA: TGTGCCAGCAGCGTAGACCGCGGCGGTAATGAAAAACTGTTTTTT
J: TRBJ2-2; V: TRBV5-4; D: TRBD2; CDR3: CASSSGLAGDTGELFF; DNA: TGTGCCAGCAGCAGTGGACTAGCGGGAGACACCGGGGAGCTGTTTTTT
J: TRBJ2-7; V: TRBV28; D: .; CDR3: CASSLLAQIPYEQYF; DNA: TGTGCCAGCAGTTTGCTAGCGCAGATTCCCTACGAGCAGTACTTC
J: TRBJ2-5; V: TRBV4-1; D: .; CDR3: CASSLTGGETQYF; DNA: TGCGCCAGCAGCCTGACAGGCGGGGAGACCCAGTACTTC
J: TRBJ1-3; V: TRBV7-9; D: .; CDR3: CASSSQTVSGNTIYF; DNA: TGTGCCAGCAGCTCCCAGACAGTCTCTGGAAACACCATATATTTT
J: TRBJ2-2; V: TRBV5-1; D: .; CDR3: CASSLGGTNTGELFF; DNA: TGCGCCAGCAGCTTGGGTGGCACGAACACCGGGGAGCTGTTTTTT
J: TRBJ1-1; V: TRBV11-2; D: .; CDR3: CASSLERGTNTEAFF; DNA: TGTGCCAGCAGCTTAGAGAGAGGAACGAACACTGAAGCTTTCTTT
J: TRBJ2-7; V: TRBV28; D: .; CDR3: CASRPLIRVEQYF; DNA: TGTGCCAGCAGACCCCTAATCAGGGTCGAGCAGTACTTC
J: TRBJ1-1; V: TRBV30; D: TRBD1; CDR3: CAWVIQGARTEAFF; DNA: TGTGCCTGGGTAATACAGGGGGCGCGCACTGAAGCTTTCTTT
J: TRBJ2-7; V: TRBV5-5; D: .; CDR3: CASSFRQVMWEQYF; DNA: TGTGCCAGCAGCTTTAGACAGGTTATGTGGGAGCAGTACTTC
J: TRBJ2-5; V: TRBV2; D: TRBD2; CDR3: CASSDGLAGQETQYF; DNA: TGTGCCAGCAGTGACGGACTAGCGGGACAAGAGACCCAGTACTTC
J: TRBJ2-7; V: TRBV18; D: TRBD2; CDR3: CASSLSGTYEQYF; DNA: TGTGCCAGCTCACTTAGCGGGACCTACGAGCAGTACTTC